What follows are 2 T cell receptor beta chains derived from one specimen sequenced in a study of CD8 T cells in ankylosing spondylitis. Each CDR3 protein gets one entry after TCRdb re-called the 5' RACE reads with MiXCR. Of about 240,000 distinct CDR3 sequences in the sample, roughly a tenth were seen once. Sequencing was done on a sample of blood, either unsorted or a sorted T cell fraction (not recorded which). The origin of the receptors is a male donor with ankylosing spondylitis or in good health (not recorded which).

This clonotype was counted ten times or more. The rearrangement joins TRBV5-1 to TRBJ2-5; D assignment may be TRBD1 or TRBD2 (6 bases each). CDR3 length: 14 amino acids. Germline V gene lookup returns CDR1 SGHRS and CDR2 YFSETQ. Trimming pared 5 bases from V and 2 bases from J, leaving 13 bases between. This chain's CDR3 is CASSRGGGQETQYF. DNA for the CDR3: TGCGCCAGCAGTAGAGGAGGGGGGCAAGAGACCCAGTACTTC.

This clonotype has ten or more counts. V gene TRBV7-3 combines with J gene TRBJ2-5, with D perhaps assigned TRBD1 or TRBD2 (5 bases each). Germline values: CDR1 SGHTA, CDR2 FQGTGA. This CDR3 spans 14 amino acids. The V gene lost 4 bases and the J gene lost 3 bases, with 12 bases spanning the gap. The CDR3 DNA sequence: TGTGCCAGCAGCTCCCAGGGAGATAAAGAGACCCAGTACTTC. Its protein product is CASSSQGDKETQYF.